Listed here are 15 T cell receptor beta chains from one sample, sequenced in a study of chemoradiotherapy in HPV16-positive cancers. Profiled with immunoSEQ multiplex PCR; TCRdb holds only in-frame clones, not every one. The sample has approximately 10,000 clones; roughly 78% are singletons. The specimen was taken from a patient who underwent chemoradiotherapy. Receptors were obtained from a human donor with HPV-associated anogenital cancer.

For the CDR3, the DNA is TGTGCCAGCAGCTGGACGGTGAGCTCCTACGAGCAGTACTTC. Amino acids: CASSWTVSSYEQYF. This rearrangement joins TRBV6-6 to TRBJ2-7; D remains unclear. The length of the CDR3 is 14 residues. Germline values: CDR1 MNHNY, CDR2 SVGAGI (reference sequence). Trimming removed 6 bases at V and 0 bases at J, with 12 bases between.

Regarding this clone: A junction end diverges from the germline sequence, so it may reflect a read error. This sequence joins TRBV5-1 and TRBJ1-1; D possibly corresponds to TRBD1 (6 bases). This CDR3 has 14 residues. The V gene's germline CDR1 is SGHRS and CDR2 YFSETQ. The CDR3 DNA sequence: TGCGCCAGCACCTTGTCAGGGGCACCCACTGAAGCTTTCTTT. Protein sequence: CASTLSGAPTEAFF.

This chain connects TRBV11-3 to TRBJ2-2; D gene uncertain. This CDR3 region has 14 residues. Germline CDR1 SGHNT, CDR2 YENEEA. Trimming took off 8 bases at V and 5 bases at J, with 15 bases between the two ends. The CDR3 is CASRVQPGTGELFF. The CDR3 DNA is TGTGCCAGCCGGGTCCAGCCGGGTACCGGGGAGCTGTTTTTT. Based on the CDR3 plus reference TRBV11-3 and TRBJ2-2, the full variable domain is EAGVVQSPRYKIIEKKQPVAFWCNPISGHNTLYWYLQNLGQGPELLIRYENEEAVDDSQLPKDRFSAERLKGVDSTLKIQPAELGDSAVYLCASRVQPGTGELFFGEGSRLTVL.

The gene calls are TRBV19 and TRBJ2-3, with 7 bases matching TRBD2. Germline trimming cut 9 bases from V and 4 bases from J; bases unmatched to any gene: 10. This CDR3 is built from 14 residues. Germline CDR1 reads LNHDA; CDR2 reads SQIVND (reference sequence). The CDR3 here is CASKPGGLADTQYF. The CDR3 coding sequence is TGTGCCAGCAAGCCGGGGGGACTGGCAGATACGCAGTATTTT.

The rearrangement links TRBV6-5 to TRBJ1-1; 9 bases are a match to TRBD1. The germline gives CDR1 MNHEY, CDR2 SVGAGI. V shed 7 bases and J 5 bases; nucleotides not matched to a gene: 8. The CDR3 runs to 14 residues. CDR3 amino acids: CASKPDRGNTEAFF. The CDR3 DNA reads TGTGCCAGCAAGCCAGACAGGGGGAATACTGAAGCTTTCTTT.

V and J are TRBV21-1 and TRBJ1-6; the table's D call, TRBD1, has no DNA check behind it. TRBV21-1 is marked as a pseudogene. This CDR3 contains 14 residues. CDR3 sequence: CASDPRGLNSPLHF. The CDR3, as DNA: TGTGCCAGCGACCCTAGGGGCCTCAATTCACCCCTCCACTTT.

The chain employs TRBV29-1 and TRBJ2-7; D perhaps matches TRBD1 (6 bases). The CDR3 has 13 residues. V was cut by 4 bases and J by 4 bases, with 14 bases left in between. CDR1 SQVTM and CDR2 ANQGSEA come from the germline V gene. CDR3 amino acids: CSVGVTGSYEQYF. CDR3 nucleotides: TGCAGCGTTGGCGTGACAGGTTCTTACGAGCAGTACTTC.

This clone was counted a single time. The genes are TRBV18 and TRBJ2-3; D gene ambiguous. From germline, CDR1 is KGHSH and CDR2 LQKENI. The CDR3 covers 15 residues. V lost 2 bases, J lost 2 bases, and 11 bases lay in between. The CDR3 DNA reads TGTGCCAGCTCACCAGTCCGTTCCGCCACAGATACGCAGTATTTT. The encoded protein is CASSPVRSATDTQYF.

The V gene is TRBV29-1, the J gene TRBJ2-5; 7 positions agree with TRBD2. Trimming took 7 bases from V and 1 from J; bases not matched to a gene: 3. The CDR3 length is 12 residues. Germline V gene sequence: CDR1 SQVTM, CDR2 ANQGSEA. The CDR3 reads CSGGRVQETQYF. The CDR3 DNA follows: TGCAGCGGAGGGAGGGTCCAAGAGACCCAGTACTTC.

The chain employs TRBV18 and TRBJ1-2; maybe TRBD1 (5 bases). The CDR3 runs to 15 residues. Germline V gene sequence: CDR1 KGHSH, CDR2 LQKENI. Trimming removed 2 bases from V and 0 bases from J, with 10 bases in between. This CDR3 reads CASSPAGQANYGYTF. CDR3 bases: TGTGCCAGCTCACCAGCCGGACAAGCTAACTATGGCTACACCTTC.

This chain links TRBV5-8 with TRBJ2-6; D is possibly TRBD1 (6 bases). The CDR3 spans 16 residues. V shed 4 bases and J shed 2 bases, with 13 bases lying between them. The germline V gene has CDR1 SGHTS and CDR2 YDEGEE. CDR3 coding DNA: TGTGCCAGCAGCCAACTAACAGGGACTGGGGCCAACGTCCTGACTTTC. Encoded protein: CASSQLTGTGANVLTF.

This chain uses TRBV30 with TRBJ2-3, with D maybe TRBD2 (6 bases). Germline CDR1 GTSNPN, CDR2 SVGIG (reference sequence). The CDR3 covers 17 residues. Trimming cost V 0 bases and J 2 bases, with 18 bases left between them. CDR3 DNA sequence: TGTGCCTGGAGTGTTGAATTGGGGCGGGGCGACACAGATACGCAGTATTTT. It yields the protein CAWSVELGRGDTDTQYF. Combining the CDR3 with reference TRBV30 and TRBJ2-3 gives the whole variable domain SQTIHQWPATLVQPVGSPLSLECTVEGTSNPNLYWYRQAAGRGLQLLFYSVGIGQISSEVPQNLSASRPQDRQFILSSKKLLLSDSGFYLCAWSVELGRGDTDTQYFGPGTRLTVL.

The chain joins TRBV5-6 to TRBJ2-2; the match to TRBD2 covers 7 bases. Looked up from germline, CDR1 is SGHDT and CDR2 is YYEEEE. The CDR3 consists of 17 residues. After removal of 4 bases from V and 5 bases from J, the junction contained 14 bases not matched to a gene. The CDR3, as DNA: TGTGCCAGCAGCCCGAGCGGGATGGGGCGGTTAACCGGGGAGCTGTTTTTT. Translated: CASSPSGMGRLTGELFF.

This clone was counted once. This rearrangement joins TRBV6-4 to TRBJ2-3; a possible D gene is TRBD1 (7 bases). This CDR3 contains 16 residues. The germline V gene has CDR1 MRHNA and CDR2 SNTAGT. V was cut by 3 bases and J by 5 bases, with 18 bases left in between. CDR3 sequence reads: CASSEGIGGGVDTQYF. CDR3 DNA sequence: TGTGCCAGCAGTGAGGGAATTGGAGGGGGCGTAGATACGCAGTATTTT.

The genes are TRBV9 and TRBJ2-5; 8 bases line up with TRBD2. After removal of 2 bases from V and 5 bases from J, the junction contained 8 bases not matched to a gene. In germline, CDR1 is SGDLS, CDR2 YYNGEE. The length of the CDR3 is 15 residues. CDR3 nucleotide sequence: TGTGCCAGCAGCGTGAGTGTCGGGGGGGCGGAGACCCAGTACTTC. This codes for CASSVSVGGAETQYF.